This is a list of T cell receptor beta chains from one sample in a study of blood T cell repertoires in COVID-19. The data were produced by immunoSEQ multiplex PCR, yet TCRdb's version contains in-frame clones alone and is incomplete. This table holds 49,000 or so clones, roughly 85% found once. The sequencing input was peripheral blood. The receptor set was obtained from a woman of 80 years or more with COVID-19, enrolled during active disease. The CDR3 runs from the conserved cysteine through the conserved F or W. The D gene is left open where the match is weak. Rows give clone size only sometimes, using once, few, many, or a class for an expanded clone.

NA	TRBV18	TRBJ2-2	NA	TGTGCCAGCTCACCTTTGGACAGCCTGAACACCGGGGAGCTGTTTTTT	CASSPLDSLNTGELFF
TRBD1	TRBV19	TRBJ1-1	NA	TGTGCCAGTAACTTGGTTCCGGGACAGGGGTCGAACACTGAAGCTTTCTTT	CASNLVPGQGSNTEAFF
NA	TRBV4-3	TRBJ2-7	NA	TGCGCCAGCAGCCTCGGACACGCCGGCTCCTACGAGCAGTACTTC	CASSLGHAGSYEQYF
NA	TRBV7-2	TRBJ1-5	NA	TGTGCCAGCAGCCCGACAGTTAGCAATCAGCCCCAGCATTTT	CASSPTVSNQPQHF
TRBD1	TRBV2	TRBJ1-1	NA	TGTGCCAGCAGTCCAGACAGGGGGCTAACTGAAGCTTTCTTT	CASSPDRGLTEAFF
TRBD2	TRBV18	TRBJ2-3	NA	TGTGCCAGCTCACCAGCGGGGGGGCCTGGAGATACGCAGTATTTT	CASSPAGGPGDTQYF
TRBD2	TRBV3-1/TRBV3-2	TRBJ2-7	NA	TGTGCCAGCAGCCCCCAGATCGGGAGGGCCCCCTACGAGCAGTACTTC	CASSPQIGRAPYEQYF
TRBD2	TRBV19	TRBJ2-1	few	TGTGCCAGTAGTATGGGGACTAGCGCGTACAATGAGCAGTTCTTC	CASSMGTSAYNEQFF
TRBD1	TRBV2	TRBJ2-5	NA	TGTGCCAGCAGCGGGACAGGGCAAGAGACCCAGTACTTC	CASSGTGQETQYF
TRBD1	TRBV29-1	TRBJ1-2	NA	TGCAGCGCTCCTCACTCTACAGGGGCCTATGGCTACACCTTC	CSAPHSTGAYGYTF
NA	TRBV5-8	TRBJ2-7	NA	TGTGCCAGCAGCTTGGGTAGGGAGTACGAGCAGTACTTC	CASSLGREYEQYF
NA	TRBV19	TRBJ1-2	NA	TGTGCCAGTAGTATTTCAAGCCTGAACTATGGCTACACCTTC	CASSISSLNYGYTF
NA	TRBV7-2	TRBJ2-3	once	TGTGCCAGCAGCTCACAGCTACTAGATACGCAGTATTTT	CASSSQLLDTQYF
TRBD1	TRBV18	TRBJ1-1	NA	TGTGCCAGCTCACTGAACAGGGGTAACACTGAAGCTTTCTTT	CASSLNRGNTEAFF
NA	TRBV6-5	TRBJ1-2	NA	TGTGCCAGCATCTTAGACGGCGGGCCGGGTAGGGGCTACACCTTC	CASILDGGPGRGYTF
TRBD1	TRBV14	TRBJ2-3	NA	TGTGCCAGCAGCCTAAGGGACAGGGATGGCACAGATACGCAGTATTTT	CASSLRDRDGTDTQYF
NA	TRBV29-1	TRBJ2-7	NA	TGCAGAGCTGGGGGCGGCTCCTACGAGCAGTACTTC	CRAGGGSYEQYF
TRBD1	TRBV6-5	TRBJ2-7	NA	TGTGCCAGCAGTACAGGGGGGCCCTACGAGCAGTACTTC	CASSTGGPYEQYF
NA	TRBV6-5	TRBJ1-1	once	TGTGCCAGCAGTTACAACAGGGAAGCTGAAGCTTTCTTT	CASSYNREAEAFF
NA	TRBV7-3	TRBJ1-1	NA	TGTGCCAGCAGCTTAGGTGCGGGAAACACTGAAGCTTTCTTT	CASSLGAGNTEAFF
NA	TRBV11-2	TRBJ2-1	NA	TGTGCCAGCAGCTTAGGGACCAGGGCCCCCTACAATGAGCAGTTCTTC	CASSLGTRAPYNEQFF
NA	TRBV9	TRBJ2-2	NA	TGTGCCAGCAGCGTAGCTTTGGTGGGGGGGAACACCGGGGAGCTGTTTTTT	CASSVALVGGNTGELFF
NA	TRBV3-1/TRBV3-2	TRBJ2-7	NA	TGTGCCAGCACCCCTACTCACAGGGAGAGTGAGCAGTACTTC	CASTPTHRESEQYF
TRBD1	TRBV5-1	TRBJ2-5	NA	TGCGCCAGCAGCTCCCCCGGGACAGCCGAGTACTTC	CASSSPGTAEYF
NA	TRBV5-1	TRBJ1-5	NA	TGCGCCAGCAGCTTGGACGGGGCGGGGGGCAATCAGCCCCAGCATTTT	CASSLDGAGGNQPQHF
NA	TRBV6-6	TRBJ2-7	NA	TGTGCCAGCAGTTATGAGAGCTACTACGAGCAGTACTTC	CASSYESYYEQYF
NA	TRBV15	TRBJ1-1	once	TGTGCCACCAGCAGACTCGGGGGGGATGGGAGCACTGAAGCTTTCTTT	CATSRLGGDGSTEAFF